This TCR beta chain comes out of a study of human T cells and chemical hapten exposure. The sample holds many counts of this clonotype. Germline-derived CDR1 and CDR2 are DFQATT and SNEGSKA (reference sequence). The CDR3 spans 15 residues. V trimming: 5 bases; J trimming: 3 bases; junction bases outside the gene matches: 10. TCRdb fed the RACE reads into MiXCR, producing one record per CDR3 protein. The table records approximately 320,000 distinct CDR3 sequences, over 5% of them present only once. Indicated time point: pre-sensitization, week 0. Treatment of the sample: therapeutic diphenylcyclopropenone sensitization with weekly scalp DPC.

The sample was whole blood, taken in connection with sensitization to the hapten diphenylcyclopropenone (DPC). The chain has TRBV20-1 and TRBJ2-3; 8 bases are shared with TRBD2. This TCR was recovered from a woman aged 18-29 years with alopecia areata. Some clones in this sample may be carry-over from other donors' samples. CDR3 bases: TGCAGTGCTCCCGGGGTAGCGGGGAGGACAGATACGCAGTATTTT. Translation gives CSAPGVAGRTDTQYF.